The clone carrying this T cell receptor (beta chain) has more than one count but fewer than ten. Its cognate antigen is unknown. This entry belongs to a study of cytotoxic CD8 clonotypes in ibrutinib-treated CLL. Notes on the study in general: Clonality showed a rise at ibrutinib response that reversed toward baseline at progression.

The intended depth for sequencing was 1 in 200,000 to 1 in 1 million T cells. Sequencing used immunoSEQ multiplex PCR; TCRdb keeps in-frame clones, though not all of them. The data contain 35,000 to 45,000 clones, around 53% of them seen just once; the ten biggest clones take up about 20%. Germline loops: CDR1 SGDLS, CDR2 YYNGEE. With 0 bases removed from V and 2 bases from J, the gap between germline ends came to 11 bases. The CDR3 has 15 residues. Frozen-stored PBMCs produced approximately 1.9 micrograms of genomic DNA for TCR beta libraries. The specimen was PBMCs, collected before ibrutinib treatment. The gene calls are TRBV9 and TRBJ1-1, with TRBD1 as a possible D gene (5 bases). This sequence originates from a human donor with chronic lymphocytic leukemia. The CDR3 is CASSVGQGTNTEAFF. The CDR3 region has the DNA TGTGCCAGCAGCGTAGGGCAGGGTACAAACACTGAAGCTTTCTTT. Full variable domain (missing parts from reference TRBV9 and TRBJ1-1): DSGVTQTPKHLITATGQRVTLRCSPRSGDLSVYWYQQSLDQGLQFLIQYYNGEERAKGNILERFSAQQFPDLHSELNLSSLELGDSALYFCASSVGQGTNTEAFFGQGTRLTVV.